The 22 T cell receptor beta chains presented below share a single source sample, sequenced in a study of PD-1 blockade in classical Hodgkin lymphoma. Each of the patients experienced relapse following autologous stem cell transplantation, and their brentuximab vedotin exposure differed. Method: immunoSEQ multiplex PCR; TCRdb's copy keeps in-frame clones and lacks some. The sample lists about 150,000 clones; about 81% were seen once. The sample here was peripheral blood mononuclear cells (PBMCs), taken before the second cycle of nivolumab. The receptors were sampled from a human donor with classical Hodgkin lymphoma.

The rearrangement links TRBV27 to TRBJ2-7; 13 bases fit TRBD2. V lost 8 bases, J lost 4 bases, and 8 bases stayed unmatched. The CDR3 totals 15 residues. Germline assignment: CDR1 MNHEY and CDR2 SMNVEV (reference sequence). The DNA for the CDR3 is TGTGCCAGCGCCTCTAGGACTAGCGGGAGTTACGAGCAGTACTTC. It specifies CASASRTSGSYEQYF.

The rearrangement joins TRBV9 to TRBJ1-2; D is undetermined. The CDR3 is 13 amino acids. Germline V gene sequence: CDR1 SGDLS, CDR2 YYNGEE. V dropped 4 bases and J dropped 4 bases, with 11 bases sitting between them. The CDR3 spells CASSPPGSYGYTF. The DNA of the CDR3 is TGTGCCAGCAGCCCCCCCGGGAGCTATGGCTACACCTTC.

The chain joins TRBV11-2 to TRBJ2-3; TRBD1 matches 10 bases. Trimming cost V 3 bases and J 1 base; bases outside gene matches: 4. There are 16 residues in the CDR3. CDR1 and CDR2 (germline): SGHAT, FQNNGV. The CDR3 DNA is TGTGCCAGCAGCTTTCGACAGGGGGCTGGCACAGATACGCAGTATTTT. This codes for CASSFRQGAGTDTQYF.

The table lists this clone with a count of one. The V gene is TRBV7-9, the J gene TRBJ2-5; 11 positions match TRBD2. V lost 2 bases and J lost 0; bases outside the gene matches: 5. Germline V gene lookup returns CDR1 SEHNR and CDR2 FQNEAQ (reference sequence). CDR3 length: 17 residues. The CDR3 here is CASSLSRLAGYQETQYF. CDR3 coding DNA: TGTGCCAGCAGCTTATCCAGACTAGCGGGGTACCAAGAGACCCAGTACTTC.

The chain combines TRBV21-1 with TRBJ2-6; the listed D gene, TRBD1, was not tested against the DNA. TRBV21-1 is designated a pseudogene. There are 16 residues in the CDR3. In DNA, the CDR3 is TGTGCCAGCAGGGGGATGAGGGGGCAAGGGGCCAACGTCCTGACTTTC. Residues: CASRGMRGQGANVLTF.

The chain joins TRBV7-3 to TRBJ2-7, with TRBD2 identical over 9 bases. Germline lookup yields CDR1 SGHTA and CDR2 FQGTGA. J gave up 2 bases and V 3 bases, and 11 bases lay outside the gene matches. CDR3 size: 17 residues. The CDR3 spells CASSFSGPSGITYEQYF. In DNA form, the CDR3 reads TGTGCCAGCAGCTTTTCGGGACCTAGCGGGATAACCTACGAGCAGTACTTC.

The V call is TRBV19, the J call TRBJ1-2; D is perhaps TRBD1 (5 bases). The V gene's germline CDR1 is LNHDA and CDR2 SQIVND (reference sequence). V shed 1 base and J shed 4 bases, with 10 bases lying between them. The CDR3 totals 14 residues. CDR3 residues: CASSIGDSFYGYTF. The CDR3, as DNA: TGTGCCAGTAGTATAGGCGACAGCTTCTATGGCTACACCTTC.

The V call is TRBV5-1, the J call TRBJ2-1; D not resolved. Per germline, CDR1 SGHRS and CDR2 YFSETQ. CDR3 size: 16 residues. V gave up 0 bases and J gave up 3 bases, with 13 bases separating them. CDR3 nucleotides: TGCGCCAGCAGCTTGGAGGTTCCTAGAGTCTACAATGAGCAGTTCTTC. It codes for CASSLEVPRVYNEQFF.

The V call is TRBV6-6, the J call TRBJ1-6, with D uncertain. Germline-derived CDR1 and CDR2 are MNHNY and SVGAGI (reference sequence). V lost 2 bases to trimming and J lost 7 bases, with 3 bases between them. The CDR3 extends over 12 amino acids. The CDR3 sequence is CASSYGNSPLHF. CDR3 nucleotide sequence: TGTGCCAGCAGTTACGGGAATTCACCCCTCCACTTT.

A note on this clone: At the DNA level, this CDR3 is encoded by other sequences in the same sample as well. The gene calls are TRBV5-4 and TRBJ2-4, with a possible D match to TRBD1 (6 bases). The CDR3 has 13 amino acids. V was trimmed by 4 bases and J by 7 bases, leaving 12 bases between them. Germline CDR1 reads SGHNT; CDR2 reads YYREEE (reference sequence). The CDR3 DNA sequence: TGTGCCAGCAGCAGTGGACAGACGAACATTCAGTACTTC. Residues: CASSSGQTNIQYF.

The chain is built from TRBV15 and TRBJ1-3; D remains unclear. V was clipped by 5 bases and J by 4 bases, with 9 bases between them. Germline CDR1 LNHNV, CDR2 YYDKDF (reference sequence). The CDR3 is made up of 13 amino acids. The chain's CDR3 is CATSLQIGNTIYF. In DNA, the CDR3 is TGTGCCACCAGCCTCCAGATAGGAAACACCATATATTTT.

The V and J genes are TRBV7-2 and TRBJ2-3; 8 nucleotides match TRBD1. V gave up 5 bases and J gave up 4 bases; unmatched junction bases: 8. CDR1 and CDR2 (germline): SGHTA, FQGNSA. This CDR3 contains 15 residues. The CDR3 region is CASSPASGGPDTQYF. In DNA, the CDR3 is TGTGCCAGCAGCCCGGCTTCAGGGGGCCCAGATACGCAGTATTTT.

V usage is TRBV5-6 and J usage is TRBJ2-3, with 10 bases identical to TRBD2. Germline V lookup: CDR1 SGHDT, CDR2 YYEEEE. After removal of 1 base from V and 2 bases from J, the junction contained 7 bases not matched to a gene. The CDR3 is made up of 17 amino acids. CDR3 protein: CASSLMVAGGNTDTQYF. CDR3 bases: TGTGCCAGCAGCTTGATGGTAGCGGGGGGAAACACAGATACGCAGTATTTT.

This chain joins TRBV7-2 and TRBJ2-7; TRBD1 matches at 8 bases. Germline-derived CDR1 and CDR2 are SGHTA and FQGNSA. The V segment lost 5 bases and the J segment 0 bases; nucleotides outside the gene matches: 3. This CDR3 contains 14 residues. CDR3: CASSLGQASYEQYF. CDR3 DNA sequence: TGTGCCAGCAGCCTGGGACAGGCCTCCTACGAGCAGTACTTC.

This rearrangement joins TRBV5-1 to TRBJ2-3, with D hard to call. The CDR3 is 16 amino acids. The V end was cut by 5 bases, the J end by 2 bases, with 18 bases between. CDR1 is SGHRS, CDR2 YFSETQ, per germline. CDR3 in amino acids: CASSAAMGAFTDTQYF. The CDR3 coding sequence is TGCGCCAGCAGTGCCGCCATGGGCGCGTTCACAGATACGCAGTATTTT.

J is TRBJ2-2 and V is TRBV5-1, with TRBD1 matching over 7 bases. Germline-derived CDR1 and CDR2 are SGHRS and YFSETQ. The ends lost 4 bases at V and 0 bases at J; junction bases unmatched: 3. This CDR3 contains 15 residues. CDR3 sequence: CASSGDRANTGELFF. DNA for the CDR3: TGCGCCAGCAGCGGTGACAGGGCGAACACCGGGGAGCTGTTTTTT.

The V call is TRBV7-6, the J call TRBJ2-1, with TRBD2 identical over 10 bases. The CDR3 has 14 amino acids. The V gene end was trimmed by 4 bases and the J gene end by 8 bases; junction bases not matched to a gene: 5. From germline, CDR1 is SGHVS and CDR2 FNYEAQ. The CDR3 here is CASSSSGSLHEQFF. Here the CDR3 DNA reads TGTGCCAGCAGCTCTAGCGGGAGTTTACATGAGCAGTTCTTC.

The V gene is TRBV15, the J gene TRBJ1-2; the D is unclear. Germline V lookup: CDR1 LNHNV, CDR2 YYDKDF (reference sequence). V gave up 3 bases and J gave up 2 bases, with 10 bases separating them. This CDR3 is 14 amino acids long. DNA of the CDR3: TGTGCCACCAGCAGCCCTCTAATGAACTATGGCTACACCTTC. This codes for CATSSPLMNYGYTF.

The chain joins TRBV19 to TRBJ2-1; D possibly corresponds to TRBD2 (5 bases). The germline CDR1 and CDR2 sequences are LNHDA and SQIVND (reference sequence). The CDR3 has 14 amino acids. V dropped 10 bases and J dropped 1 base, with 14 bases sitting between them. CDR3 protein: CATQPRGSYNEQFF. The CDR3 nucleotides read TGTGCCACTCAACCCCGGGGTTCCTACAATGAGCAGTTCTTC.

The chain has TRBV6-5 and TRBJ2-7; D is possibly TRBD1 (5 bases). The CDR3 has 13 residues. CDR1 is MNHEY and CDR2 is SVGAGI in the germline V gene. Trimming took off 2 bases at V and 3 bases at J, with 8 bases between the two ends. The CDR3 DNA is TGTGCCAGCAGTTACGGACACAACTACGAGCAGTACTTC. Translated, it gives CASSYGHNYEQYF.

V and J are TRBV7-8 and TRBJ2-5, with D perhaps matching TRBD2 (7 bases). CDR3 length: 14 residues. Trimming stripped 2 bases from V and 5 bases from J, with 12 bases between. Germline lookup yields CDR1 SGHVS and CDR2 FQNEAQ. CDR3 nucleotide sequence: TGTGCCAGCAGCTTAAGGGGGGGGCTCGAGACCCAGTACTTC. Translating gives CASSLRGGLETQYF.

This clone was seen a few times. The J gene is TRBJ2-3, the V gene TRBV5-4, with D perhaps matching TRBD2 (6 bases). The CDR3 has 14 amino acids. In germline, CDR1 is SGHNT, CDR2 YYREEE (reference sequence). V was cut by 4 bases and J by 4 bases, with 13 bases left in between. The CDR3 protein is CASSHPGGADTQYF. DNA of the CDR3: TGTGCCAGCAGCCACCCCGGCGGGGCAGATACGCAGTATTTT.